This is a list of T cell receptor beta chains from one sample in a study of PD-L1 blockade in urothelial cancer. Using immunoSEQ multiplex PCR, the repertoire was profiled, and TCRdb retains in-frame clones only, with some absent. This sample has roughly 51,000 clones; approximately 86% occur once, and the top ten carry approximately 23%. Sequenced material: PBMCs, taken around atezolizumab (anti-PD-L1) treatment. The source is a man aged 60 to 69 with urothelial cancer. Both conserved end residues are part of each CDR3. The D gene is left open where the match is weak. Clone size, where shown, is once, few, many, or a class for clones that have expanded.

>TRBJ2-2|-|16|TRBD1|TRBV27
CASSLYGQGAAGELFF
TGTGCCAGCAGTTTATACGGACAGGGGGCGGCCGGGGAGCTGTTTTTT
>TRBJ2-5|once|17|TRBD1|TRBV27
CASSIRGTGTFQETQYF
TGTGCCAGCAGCATTAGAGGGACAGGGACCTTCCAGGAGACCCAGTACTTC
>TRBJ2-5|-|13|-|TRBV30
CAWSRDYQETQYF
TGTGCCTGGAGTAGGGACTACCAAGAGACCCAGTACTTC
>TRBJ2-5|-|11|-|TRBV5-4
CASSLSETQYF
TGTGCCAGCAGCTTGTCGGAGACCCAGTACTTC
>TRBJ1-5|once|15|-|TRBV6-1
CASGEGRAGNQPQHF
TGTGCCAGCGGGGAGGGGAGGGCGGGCAATCAGCCCCAGCATTTT
>TRBJ1-5|many|19|-|TRBV5-4
CASSFLQTRTVSSNQPQHF
TGTGCCAGCAGCTTTCTACAGACGCGGACTGTCTCTAGCAATCAGCCCCAGCATTTT
>TRBJ2-7|-|15|TRBD2|TRBV6-4
CASSDSAGGAYEQYF
TGTGCCAGCAGTGACTCAGCGGGAGGTGCCTACGAGCAGTACTTC
>TRBJ2-7|once|17|TRBD2|TRBV9
CASSVHFQGTSSGEQYF
TGTGCCAGCAGCGTCCACTTTCAAGGGACTAGCTCGGGAGAGCAGTACTTC
>TRBJ1-2|-|15|-|TRBV7-9
CASSLSGGPNYGYTF
TGTGCCAGCAGTCTTAGCGGGGGCCCTAACTATGGCTACACCTTC
>TRBJ2-1|-|16|TRBD2|TRBV7-6
CASSPTGLAGSSEQFF
TGTGCCAGCAGCCCAACGGGACTAGCGGGATCCAGTGAGCAGTTCTTC
>TRBJ1-1|once|17|-|TRBV18
CASSPNIRAGKNTEAFF
TGTGCCAGCTCACCAAATATTCGGGCGGGGAAGAACACTGAAGCTTTCTTT
>TRBJ2-5|-|16|TRBD1|TRBV5-1
CASSSVTGGWQETQYF
TGCGCCAGCAGCTCAGTGACAGGGGGCTGGCAAGAGACCCAGTACTTC
>TRBJ1-4|-|15|-|TRBV15
CATRTGLATNEKLFF
TGTGCCACCAGGACGGGACTTGCAACTAATGAAAAACTGTTTTTT
>TRBJ2-7|-|12|-|TRBV18
CASSSKSYEQYF
TGTGCCAGCTCATCTAAGAGTTACGAGCAGTACTTC
>TRBJ2-2|-|16|-|TRBV7-3
CASSPTGFLPTGELFF
TGTGCCAGCAGCCCTACAGGGTTCTTGCCCACCGGGGAGCTGTTTTTT
>TRBJ2-1|-|11|-|TRBV5-8
CASTRDYEQFF
TGTGCCAGCACCCGGGACTATGAGCAGTTCTTC
>TRBJ2-5|once|16|-|TRBV11-1
CASSRRVARDQETQYF
TGTGCCAGCAGCCGGCGGGTCGCACGGGACCAAGAGACCCAGTACTTC
>TRBJ2-1|-|14|-|TRBV5-4
CASSPPVPGEEQFF
TGTGCCAGCAGCCCCCCGGTCCCAGGGGAGGAGCAGTTCTTC
>TRBJ2-7|-|16|-|TRBV27
CASSSLSQGLLAEQYF
TGTGCCAGCAGTTCTTTGTCACAGGGCCTCTTGGCCGAGCAGTACTTC
>TRBJ2-7|few|13|TRBD1|TRBV29-1
CSVGTAPSYEQYF
TGCAGCGTGGGGACAGCGCCATCCTACGAGCAGTACTTC
>TRBJ1-4|-|15|-|TRBV5-1
CARRKQDPTNEKLFF
TGCGCCAGAAGAAAACAGGACCCAACTAATGAAAAACTGTTTTTT
>TRBJ2-5|-|17|TRBD2|TRBV5-6
CASSLPGLAGGSETQYF
TGTGCCAGCAGCCTCCCGGGACTAGCGGGAGGTTCGGAGACCCAGTACTTC
>TRBJ2-5|-|16|TRBD2|TRBV5-6
CASSLGLAGEGETQYF
TGTGCCAGCAGCCTCGGACTAGCGGGAGAGGGGGAGACCCAGTACTTC
>TRBJ2-3|-|14|TRBD1|TRBV6-1
CASSTRDRADTQYF
TGTGCCAGCAGTACTCGGGACAGGGCGGATACGCAGTATTTT
>TRBJ2-7|-|15|-|TRBV4-1
CASSQGPRRADEQYF
TGCGCCAGCAGCCAAGGACCCCGGAGGGCGGACGAGCAGTACTTC
>TRBJ2-7|-|14|-|TRBV5-1
CASSYAGQNYEQYF
TGCGCCAGCAGCTACGCCGGACAGAACTACGAGCAGTACTTC
>TRBJ2-1|-|11|-|TRBV20-1
CSAWQNNEQFF
TGCAGTGCATGGCAAAACAATGAGCAGTTCTTC
>TRBJ1-4|-|18|TRBD1|TRBV12-5
CASGLTGGGFSTNEKLFF
TGTGCTAGTGGCCTGACAGGGGGCGGCTTCAGTACTAATGAAAAACTGTTTTTT
>TRBJ2-1|-|15|TRBD2|TRBV4-2
CASSPLAGGYNEQFF
TGTGCCAGCAGCCCGCTGGCGGGGGGTTACAATGAGCAGTTCTTC
>TRBJ2-1|-|16|TRBD2|TRBV29-1
CSVEDQQREKYNEQFF
TGCAGCGTTGAAGATCAACAGCGGGAGAAGTACAATGAGCAGTTCTTC
>TRBJ2-7|-|14|TRBD1|TRBV9
CASSTGTGRYEQYF
TGTGCCAGCAGCACGGGGACAGGGCGCTACGAGCAGTACTTC
>TRBJ1-3|-|16|-|TRBV2
CASSESLPSSGNTIYF
TGTGCCAGCAGTGAGTCTCTCCCGAGCTCTGGAAACACCATATATTTT
>TRBJ2-3|-|16|TRBD1|TRBV5-1
CASSLQWDSSTDTQYF
TGCGCCAGCAGCTTACAGTGGGACAGTTCCACAGATACGCAGTATTTT
>TRBJ1-1|-|14|-|TRBV18
CASSLLLQGTEAFF
TGTGCCAGCTCACTCCTCCTCCAGGGCACTGAAGCTTTCTTT
>TRBJ1-1|-|14|-|TRBV5-4
CASSLVPADTEAFF
TGTGCCAGCAGCTTGGTCCCAGCGGACACTGAAGCTTTCTTT
>TRBJ1-1|few|13|-|TRBV11-2
CASSLQMNTEAFF
TGTGCCAGCAGCTTACAGATGAACACTGAAGCTTTCTTT